Listed here are 4 T cell receptor beta chains from one sample, sequenced in a study of blood T cell repertoires in COVID-19 (dated by TCRdb to 2018 to 2020). The library relied on the immunoSEQ multiplex PCR assay. TCRdb took over this immuneACCESS table, retaining in-frame rearrangements with V and J assigned. Such tables are incomplete; in checked studies, under half of the missing clones stem from an unresolved V gene, and the remainder is unexplained. This sample holds about 260,000 clones; 80% to 90% were observed only once. Around 3.2% of the sample is taken by the ten largest. The sequencing input was PBMCs or T cells enriched from blood (not recorded which). Receptor source: a woman in her thirties or forties who had been exposed to COVID-19.

This clone appeared a few times. The V and J genes are TRBV6-1 and TRBJ2-7; 7 bases are shared with TRBD1. The CDR3 totals 14 residues. Germline V CDR1 and CDR2: MNHNS, SASEGT. Unmatched junction bases numbered 0, after V lost 1 base and J lost 0 bases. The CDR3 protein is CASSEGDSSYEQYV. The CDR3, as DNA: TGTGCCAGCAGTGAAGGGGACAGCTCCTACGAGCAGTACGTC.

V is TRBV6-1 and J is TRBJ2-7, with 7 bases lining up with TRBD1. Germline V gene sequence: CDR1 MNHNS, CDR2 SASEGT. CDR3 length: 14 residues. V was clipped by 3 bases and J by 2 bases; unmatched bases: 4. The CDR3 loop is CASSDRTGPYEQYV. The CDR3 DNA reads as TGTGCCAGCAGTGACCGGACAGGACCCTACGAGCAGTACGTC.

The V call is TRBV11-2, the J call TRBJ1-1; D gene uncertain. In germline, CDR1 is SGHAT, CDR2 FQNNGV. The CDR3 consists of 14 residues. V lost 1 base and J 10 bases, leaving 16 bases between the germline ends. The CDR3 loop is CASSLAGSGGGAFF. CDR3 nucleotides: TGTGCCAGCAGCTTAGCCGGTTCCGGAGGAGGAGCTTTCTTT.

About this clone itself: Other DNA sequences in the sample encode the same CDR3. The gene calls are TRBV4-3 and TRBJ1-1; 7 positions match TRBD1. The trim removed 4 bases at V and 5 bases at J, leaving 4 bases unmatched. Germline CDR1 reads LGHNA; CDR2 reads YSLEER. This CDR3 contains 13 residues. The DNA for the CDR3 is TGCGCCAGCAGCCCAGCAGGGGGTACTGAAGCTTTCTTT. This sequence encodes CASSPAGGTEAFF.